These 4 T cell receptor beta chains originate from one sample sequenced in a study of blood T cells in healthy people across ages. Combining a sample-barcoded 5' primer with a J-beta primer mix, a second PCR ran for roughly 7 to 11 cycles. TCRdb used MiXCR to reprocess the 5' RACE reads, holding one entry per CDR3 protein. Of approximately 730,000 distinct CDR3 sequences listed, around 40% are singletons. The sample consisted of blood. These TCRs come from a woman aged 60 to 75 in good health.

CDR3 sequence reads: CASSGQSSEQYF. CDR3 bases: TGTGCCAGCAGCGGACAGAGCTCCGAGCAGTACTTC. This rearrangement joins TRBV7-2 to TRBJ2-1; D may be TRBD1 (6 bases). The tail of the sequence fits TRBJ2-7 better, so the J call may be wrong. The CDR3 covers 12 residues. From germline, CDR1 is SGHTA and CDR2 FQGNSA.

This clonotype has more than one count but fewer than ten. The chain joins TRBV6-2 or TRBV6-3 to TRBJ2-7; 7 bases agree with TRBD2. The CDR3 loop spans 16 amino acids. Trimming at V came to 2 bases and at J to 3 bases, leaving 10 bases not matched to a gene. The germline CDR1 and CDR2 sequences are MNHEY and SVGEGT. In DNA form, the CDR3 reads TGTGCCAGCAGTTACAGCCCAAGCGGGACTCGCTACGAGCAGTACTTC. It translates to CASSYSPSGTRYEQYF.

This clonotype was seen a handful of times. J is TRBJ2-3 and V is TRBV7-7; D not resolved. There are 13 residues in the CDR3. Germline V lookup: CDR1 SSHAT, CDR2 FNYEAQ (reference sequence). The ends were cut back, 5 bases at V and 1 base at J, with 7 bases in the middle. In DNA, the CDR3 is TGTGCCAGCAGCGAGGACCGCACAGATACGCAGTATTTT. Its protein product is CASSEDRTDTQYF.

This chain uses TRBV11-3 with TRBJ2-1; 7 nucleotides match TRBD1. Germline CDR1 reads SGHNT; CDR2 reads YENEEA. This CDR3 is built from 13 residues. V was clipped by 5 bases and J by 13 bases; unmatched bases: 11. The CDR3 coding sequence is TGTGCCAGCAGCACGGGACAGCAAGAGACCCAGTTCTTC. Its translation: CASSTGQQETQFF.